Included here is one T cell receptor (beta chain) sequence, with context. How the authors handled the data: Using reference gene primer amplification, nucleated cell counts were estimated. Profiled with immunoSEQ multiplex PCR; TCRdb holds only in-frame clones, not every one. For V, J and clone size, that table is used; D and trimming come from the DNA. The data contain 55,000 to 65,000 clones, 70% to 90% of them singletons. The source of the sample is a study of blood T cell repertoires in COVID-19. Across the study: Spain, Italy and the United States supplied samples that represented acute and convalescent COVID-19. Sources were T cells, B-cell-depleted T cells, or PBMCs; the material itself was cDNA or gDNA.

This CDR3 has 13 amino acids. Trimming left V 4 bases short and J 6 bases short, with 13 bases between. Germline loops: CDR1 SGHDT, CDR2 YYEEEE. Sequenced: peripheral blood. The sequence was obtained from a woman aged 55 to 70 with active COVID-19. This sequence joins TRBV5-6 and TRBJ1-2; D remains ambiguous. CDR3 protein: CASSPRRRNGYTF. The CDR3 region has the DNA TGTGCCAGCAGCCCCCGGCGGCGGAATGGCTACACCTTC.